The sequence of this TCR beta chain was determined in a study of blood T cell repertoires in COVID-19. Assay used: immunoSEQ multiplex PCR; TCRdb lists only in-frame clones, some missing. This repertoire shows roughly 170,000 clones, around four fifths found once; its top ten account for roughly 17%. The length of the CDR3 is 12 residues. CDR1 and CDR2 from the germline V gene are LNHNV and YYDKDF (reference sequence). The ends were cut back, 0 bases at V and 4 bases at J, with 3 bases in the middle. Sequenced material: PBMCs or T cells enriched from blood (not recorded which). The receptor was derived from a woman in her forties or fifties who had recovered from COVID-19. The rearrangement uses TRBV15 and TRBJ1-2; D remains unclear. As DNA, the CDR3 is TGTGCCACCAGCAGAGACTTCTATGGCTACACCTTC. Amino acid sequence: CATSRDFYGYTF.